The 32 T cell receptor beta chains presented below share a single source sample, sequenced in a study of blood T cell repertoires in COVID-19. Produced via immunoSEQ multiplex PCR; TCRdb's table is partial and in-frame only. The table has around 46,000 clones, approximately 85% seen once; the top ten hold around 7%. The specimen sequenced was peripheral blood. The receptors originated from a man aged 40-49 years with acute or convalescent COVID-19.

V is TRBV5-4 and J is TRBJ2-3; D is perhaps TRBD1 (6 bases). The CDR3 length is 14 residues. Between the trimmed V and J ends, which lost 3 bases and 2 bases, there was a span of 10 bases. Looked up from germline, CDR1 is SGHNT and CDR2 is YYREEE (reference sequence). In DNA, the CDR3 is TGTGCCAGCAGCTCACCAGGGGACACAGATACGCAGTATTTT. Its protein product is CASSSPGDTDTQYF.

This clone is a singleton in its sample. The CDR3 region has the DNA TGTGCCAGCAGTTACGGGGACTATGGCTACACCTTC. Amino acids: CASSYGDYGYTF. The chain couples TRBV28 to TRBJ1-2; D not resolved. This CDR3 comprises 12 residues. The V gene's germline CDR1 is MDHEN and CDR2 SYDVKM. Trimming pared 4 bases from V and 3 bases from J, leaving 6 bases between.

CDR3 in DNA: TGTGCCAGCAGTGAAGAGTGGGCAGGATTGGCTTCACCCCTCCACTTT. It encodes CASSEEWAGLASPLHF. The gene calls are TRBV2 and TRBJ1-6; no clear D gene. Looked up from germline, CDR1 is SNHLY and CDR2 is FYNNEI. Deletions cut 1 base from V and 9 bases from J, with 16 bases between. The CDR3 runs to 16 residues.

The genes are TRBV5-1 and TRBJ2-4; no clear D gene. The V end lost 3 bases, the J end lost 3 bases, and 13 bases lay between the germline ends. This CDR3 is built from 15 residues. CDR1 and CDR2 (germline): SGHRS, YFSETQ. The CDR3 coding sequence is TGCGCCAGCAGCTCCCAGACTCGGATCAAAAACATTCAGTACTTC. Protein product: CASSSQTRIKNIQYF.

This clone showed up just a few times. The rearrangement uses TRBV7-9 and TRBJ1-3, with D perhaps TRBD1 (6 bases). V gave up 3 bases and J gave up 5 bases, with 11 bases separating them. This CDR3 has 14 residues. Germline V gene sequence: CDR1 SEHNR, CDR2 FQNEAQ (reference sequence). CDR3 residues: CASSFGQGRNTIYF. DNA for the CDR3: TGTGCCAGCAGCTTCGGCCAGGGGAGAAACACCATATATTTT.

This chain joins TRBV11-2 and TRBJ2-2; TRBD1 matches 9 bases. V shed 2 bases and J 3 bases; nucleotides not matched to a gene: 4. Germline CDR1 is SGHAT and CDR2 is FQNNGV. CDR3 length equals 16 residues. The CDR3 is CASSLTRTGDTGELFF. CDR3 DNA: TGTGCCAGCAGCTTAACGAGGACAGGGGACACCGGGGAGCTGTTTTTT.

The gene calls are TRBV10-1 and TRBJ2-7; the match to TRBD2 covers 7 bases. Trimming took 3 bases from V and 3 from J; bases not matched to a gene: 5. Germline CDR1 and CDR2: WNHNN and SYGVQD (reference sequence). This CDR3 is built from 14 residues. Written as DNA, the CDR3 is TGCGCCAGCAGTGAAACGGGGGGAGGCTACGAGCAGTACTTC. It translates to CASSETGGGYEQYF.

The chain recombines TRBV19 with TRBJ1-5, with TRBD1 identical over 7 bases. With 9 bases clipped from V and 5 bases from J, the junction kept 10 bases outside the gene matches. Looked up from germline, CDR1 is LNHDA and CDR2 is SQIVND (reference sequence). The length of the CDR3 is 14 residues. CDR3 sequence reads: CARVTGDRHQPQHF. The CDR3 nucleotides are TGTGCCAGGGTAACAGGGGATAGGCATCAGCCCCAGCATTTT. Drawing the rest from reference TRBV19 and TRBJ1-5, the complete variable domain is DGGITQSPKYLFRKEGQNVTLSCEQNLNHDAMYWYRQDPGQGLRLIYYSQIVNDFQKGDIAEGYSVSREKKESFPLTVTSAQKNPTAFYLCARVTGDRHQPQHFGDGTRLSIL.

CDR3 sequence reads: CASGAGMNTEAFF. The CDR3 coding sequence is TGTGCCAGCGGGGCAGGAATGAACACTGAAGCTTTCTTT. The chain carries TRBV7-3 and TRBJ1-1; possibly TRBD1 for D (5 bases). Germline CDR1 is SGHTA and CDR2 is FQGTGA. The CDR3 runs 13 residues. V gave up 8 bases and J gave up 0 bases, with 10 bases separating them. The full variable domain, its missing parts supplied by reference TRBV7-3 and TRBJ1-1, is GAGVSQTPSNKVTEKGKYVELRCDPISGHTALYWYRQSLGQGPEFLIYFQGTGAADDSGLPNDRFFAVRPEGSVSTLKIQRTERGDSAVYLCASGAGMNTEAFFGQGTRLTVV.

V usage is TRBV28 and J usage is TRBJ2-5; 10 bases map to TRBD1. CDR3 length: 16 amino acids. Per germline, CDR1 MDHEN and CDR2 SYDVKM. The V and J ends lost 7 bases and 0 bases, in that order; junction bases with no gene match: 8. Written as DNA, the CDR3 is TGTGCCAGCATTAGCCCCGGGACAGGGGACCAAGAGACCCAGTACTTC. Protein product: CASISPGTGDQETQYF.

This sequence joins TRBV28 and TRBJ2-5; a weak D match, TRBD2 (6 bases). The CDR3 contains 16 residues. Looked up from germline, CDR1 is MDHEN and CDR2 is SYDVKM. Trimming removed 5 bases from V and 4 bases from J, with 20 bases in between. CDR3 sequence reads: CASSHGGWGVRETQYF. The CDR3 DNA is TGTGCCAGCAGTCACGGTGGGTGGGGGGTTAGAGAGACCCAGTACTTC.

The chain couples TRBV14 to TRBJ2-7; 9 positions agree with TRBD1. This CDR3 is built from 14 residues. V shed 4 bases, J shed 3 bases, and the junction held 4 bases outside the gene matches. Germline CDR1 reads SGHDN; CDR2 reads FVKESK. Written as DNA, the CDR3 is TGTGCCAGCAGCCTCGGGACAGGGCTCTACGAGCAGTACTTC. This sequence encodes CASSLGTGLYEQYF.

In DNA, the CDR3 is TGTGCCAGCTCACCGGGACTAGCGGGGAGGTCAAACACCGGGGAGCTGTTTTTT. Residues: CASSPGLAGRSNTGELFF. V usage is TRBV18 and J usage is TRBJ2-2; 13 bases match TRBD2. This CDR3 has 18 residues. The V gene's germline CDR1 is KGHSH and CDR2 LQKENI. Trimming removed 3 bases from V and 2 bases from J; junction bases left unmatched: 6.

DNA of the CDR3: TGTGCCAGCAGTAGAGCTTCGGGTAATGAAAAACTGTTTTTT. It codes for CASSRASGNEKLFF. The chain is built from TRBV28 and TRBJ1-4; D unclear. In germline, CDR1 is MDHEN, CDR2 SYDVKM. V dropped 5 bases and J dropped 4 bases, with 11 bases sitting between them. This CDR3 is 14 amino acids long.

This clone occurred a few times. This chain uses TRBV7-9 with TRBJ1-1, with D unclear. Germline values: CDR1 SEHNR, CDR2 FQNEAQ (reference sequence). The CDR3 is 16 amino acids. V was trimmed by 0 bases and J by 0 bases, leaving 11 bases between them. CDR3 nucleotides: TGTGCCAGCAGCTTAGCGCACTTTTCTTTGAACACTGAAGCTTTCTTT. This encodes CASSLAHFSLNTEAFF.

The chain couples TRBV5-1 to TRBJ1-1; D unresolved. This CDR3 has 14 amino acids. Trimming shortened V by 6 bases and J by 4 bases, and 16 bases separated the two germline ends. The germline V gene has CDR1 SGHRS and CDR2 YFSETQ. The CDR3: CASTILSGSTEAFF. In nucleotides, the CDR3 is TGCGCCAGCACCATTTTATCTGGGAGCACTGAAGCTTTCTTT. Supplemented by reference TRBV5-1 and TRBJ1-1, the full variable domain reads KAGVTQTPRYLIKTRGQQVTLSCSPISGHRSVSWYQQTPGQGLQFLFEYFSETQRNKGNFPGRFSGRQFSNSRSEMNVSTLELGDSALYLCASTILSGSTEAFFGQGTRLTVV.

As DNA, the CDR3 is TGTGCCAGCAGTTTGAGATACGAGCAGTACTTC. It specifies CASSLRYEQYF. V and J are TRBV28 and TRBJ2-7, with D unclear. Germline CDR1 reads MDHEN; CDR2 reads SYDVKM. V lost 3 bases, J lost 4 bases, and 4 bases lay in between. This CDR3 is built from 11 residues.

The chain uses TRBV7-9 and TRBJ1-2, with 8 bases aligning to TRBD1. The ends lost 3 bases at V and 6 bases at J; junction bases unmatched: 6. Looked up from germline, CDR1 is SEHNR and CDR2 is FQNEAQ (reference sequence). The CDR3 sequence is 14 residues long. DNA for the CDR3: TGTGCCAGCAGCTTGGTACAGGGGGGCCATGGCTACACCTTC. Residues: CASSLVQGGHGYTF.

The rearrangement links TRBV6-1 to TRBJ1-2, with 8 bases identical to TRBD1. The J segment lost 3 bases and the V segment lost 3 bases, leaving 12 bases of the junction unmatched. This CDR3 has 17 residues. The germline CDR1 and CDR2 sequences are MNHNS and SASEGT. The CDR3 coding sequence is TGTGCCAGCAGTGAGGGGGGCAGGGGGCAATTGGACTATGGCTACACCTTC. Protein product: CASSEGGRGQLDYGYTF.

V is TRBV5-1 and J is TRBJ1-3, with 7 nucleotides matching TRBD1. Germline CDR1 SGHRS, CDR2 YFSETQ. The CDR3 is 15 amino acids. Germline trimming cut 2 bases from V and 3 bases from J; bases unmatched to any gene: 5. The CDR3: CASSLAGGNGNTIYF. The CDR3 coding sequence is TGCGCCAGCAGCTTAGCAGGGGGGAATGGAAACACCATATATTTT.

This clone was recorded once. The V gene is TRBV6-5, the J gene TRBJ1-5, with TRBD1 matching over 10 bases. The V segment lost 10 bases and the J segment 6 bases; nucleotides outside the gene matches: 12. The CDR3 is made up of 15 amino acids. The germline gives CDR1 MNHEY, CDR2 SVGAGI. The CDR3, as DNA: TGTGCCAACCGGAGGGACAGGGGATCGGGTCAGCCCCAGCATTTT. It translates to CANRRDRGSGQPQHF.

The gene calls are TRBV7-2 and TRBJ1-2; perhaps TRBD1 as D (5 bases). Per germline, CDR1 SGHTA and CDR2 FQGNSA. The CDR3 length is 18 residues. Trimming took 2 bases from V and 8 from J, leaving 27 bases between them. CDR3 region: CASSLSGSQGLEYEGYTF. DNA for the CDR3: TGTGCCAGCAGCTTATCCGGTTCGCAGGGTTTGGAGTATGAAGGCTACACCTTC. The complete variable domain, with remaining parts taken from reference TRBV7-2 and TRBJ1-2, reads GAGVSQSPSNKVTEKGKDVELRCDPISGHTALYWYRQSLGQGLEFLIYFQGNSAPDKSGLPSDRFSAERTGGSVSTLTIQRTQQEDSAVYLCASSLSGSQGLEYEGYTFGSGTRLTVV.

This sequence joins TRBV11-2 and TRBJ1-2, with D uncertain. The CDR3 has 13 amino acids. Germline CDR1 is SGHAT and CDR2 is FQNNGV. V lost 5 bases and J 4 bases, leaving 11 bases between the germline ends. This CDR3 reads CASSRGQVYGYTF. The CDR3 DNA reads as TGTGCCAGCAGCCGAGGGCAGGTCTATGGCTACACCTTC.

The chain recombines TRBV12-5 with TRBJ1-5; D gene ambiguous. V shed 0 bases and J shed 4 bases, with 19 bases lying between them. CDR1 is LGHNT, CDR2 FRNRAP, per germline. The CDR3 loop spans 18 amino acids. In DNA form, the CDR3 reads TGTGCTAGTGGTTTGGTACTCGACGGCAGGAAAGTAAATCAGCCCCAGCATTTT. Translation: CASGLVLDGRKVNQPQHF.

This clone was picked up one time. The chain combines TRBV3-1 (or the pseudogene TRBV3-2) with TRBJ1-2; D gene uncertain. The length of the CDR3 is 14 residues. V was trimmed by 0 bases and J by 9 bases, leaving 14 bases between them. CDR1 and CDR2 (germline): LGHDT, YNNKEL (reference sequence). The CDR3 loop reads CASSQDIEGRRYTF. The CDR3 DNA reads TGTGCCAGCAGCCAAGATATCGAGGGAAGGCGCTACACCTTC.

This chain connects TRBV6-1 to TRBJ2-7, with a tentative D call TRBD1 (6 bases). Per germline, CDR1 MNHNS and CDR2 SASEGT. Deletions cut 1 base from V and 4 bases from J, with 14 bases between. The CDR3 totals 15 residues. CDR3 DNA: TGTGCCAGCAGTGAAGGTGGGGGCAGTTTGTACGAGCAGTACTTC. This gives the protein CASSEGGGSLYEQYF.

The chain uses TRBV11-2 and TRBJ1-4; 8 bases align to TRBD1. CDR1 is SGHAT and CDR2 is FQNNGV in the germline V gene. The CDR3 is made up of 16 amino acids. The V and J ends lost 5 bases and 0 bases, in that order; junction bases with no gene match: 5. The CDR3: CASSAYRGATNEKLFF. The CDR3 DNA reads TGTGCCAGCAGCGCCTACAGGGGGGCAACTAATGAAAAACTGTTTTTT.

This chain joins TRBV30 and TRBJ2-5; 7 bases are a match to TRBD2. The ends lost 3 bases at V and 5 bases at J; junction bases unmatched: 6. The germline gives CDR1 GTSNPN, CDR2 SVGIG (reference sequence). The CDR3 length is 13 residues. The CDR3 is CAWSVGGSETQYF. CDR3 nucleotides: TGTGCCTGGAGCGTCGGGGGGAGCGAGACCCAGTACTTC.

The chain recombines TRBV18 with TRBJ2-5, with D maybe TRBD1 (7 bases). Germline V lookup: CDR1 KGHSH, CDR2 LQKENI. V was cut by 4 bases and J by 1 base, with 13 bases left in between. The CDR3 extends over 15 amino acids. The CDR3: CASSLRRDSQETQYF. In DNA form, the CDR3 reads TGTGCCAGCTCACTGCGGCGGGACAGCCAAGAGACCCAGTACTTC.

This chain links TRBV2 with TRBJ1-2; D gene unclear. Germline V gene sequence: CDR1 SNHLY, CDR2 FYNNEI. This CDR3 comprises 12 residues. Trimming removed 8 bases from V and 1 base from J, with 8 bases in between. CDR3 region: CASHGINYGYTF. CDR3 DNA: TGTGCCAGCCATGGCATTAACTATGGCTACACCTTC.

This clone was observed a few times. The chain uses TRBV7-2 and TRBJ2-5; a weak D match, TRBD2 (6 bases). Germline CDR1 is SGHTA and CDR2 is FQGNSA. Trimming removed 6 bases at V and 3 bases at J, with 14 bases between. The CDR3 loop spans 14 amino acids. CDR3 sequence: CASSRYRREETQYF. CDR3 bases: TGTGCCAGCAGTCGCTACCGGAGGGAAGAGACCCAGTACTTC.

This rearrangement joins TRBV6-5 to TRBJ1-1; TRBD1 aligns across 7 bases. The CDR3 extends over 12 amino acids. J lost 7 bases, V lost 6 bases, and 5 bases had no gene match. Germline V gene lookup returns CDR1 MNHEY and CDR2 SVGAGI. CDR3 residues: CASSQDRFEAFF. The CDR3 bases are TGTGCCAGCAGCCAGGACAGGTTTGAAGCTTTCTTT.